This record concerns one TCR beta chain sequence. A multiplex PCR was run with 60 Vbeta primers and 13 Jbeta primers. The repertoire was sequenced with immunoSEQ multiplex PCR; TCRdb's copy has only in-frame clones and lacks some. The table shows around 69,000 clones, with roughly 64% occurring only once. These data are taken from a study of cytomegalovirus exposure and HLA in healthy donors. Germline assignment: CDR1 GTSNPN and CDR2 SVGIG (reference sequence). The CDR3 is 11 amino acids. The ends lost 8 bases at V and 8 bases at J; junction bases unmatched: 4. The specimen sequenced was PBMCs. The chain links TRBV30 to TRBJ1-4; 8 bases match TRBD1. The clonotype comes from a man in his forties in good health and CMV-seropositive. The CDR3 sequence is CAGQGVEKLFF. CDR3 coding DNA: TGTGCCGGACAGGGCGTGGAAAAACTGTTTTTT. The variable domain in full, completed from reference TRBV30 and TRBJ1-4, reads SQTIHQWPATLVQPVGSPLSLECTVEGTSNPNLYWYRQAAGRGLQLLFYSVGIGQISSEVPQNLSASRPQDRQFILSSKKLLLSDSGFYLCAGQGVEKLFFGSGTQLSVL.